This T cell receptor beta chain was profiled in a study of T cell repertoires in aging, cancer and after chemotherapy. As for the study in general: Patients with chronic lymphocytic leukemia were sampled before and after fludarabine- or bendamustine-based chemotherapy. The whole study produced a dataset of millions of TCR reads. Findings and caveats of the study: Healthy donors lost TCR diversity with age mainly through richness, cancer patients through richness and evenness. Thymic emigration or peripheral T cell expansion may be impaired by lymphoid organ infiltration in hematological cancer.

Peripheral blood genomic DNA, not sorted cells or RNA, was the template. Rearranged V-D-J TRB sequences were amplified with a mixed TRB-A/B primer pool. TCRdb ran MiXCR on the multiplex PCR reads and lists one entry per CDR3 protein. In the table there are about 1,700 distinct CDR3 sequences, roughly 31% of which are singletons. Deletions cut 0 bases from V and 5 bases from J, with 9 bases between. Germline V CDR1 and CDR2: SGHNT, YYREEE (reference sequence). CDR3 size: 14 residues. This clonotype rates as large. The antigen remains undetermined. J is TRBJ1-3 and V is TRBV5-4; D may be TRBD1 (5 bases). The receptor was derived from a human donor with a blood cancer. Material: blood. The CDR3 is CASSLAGQRNTIYF. CDR3 coding DNA: TGTGCCAGCAGCTTGGCGGGGCAGCGAAACACCATATATTTT.